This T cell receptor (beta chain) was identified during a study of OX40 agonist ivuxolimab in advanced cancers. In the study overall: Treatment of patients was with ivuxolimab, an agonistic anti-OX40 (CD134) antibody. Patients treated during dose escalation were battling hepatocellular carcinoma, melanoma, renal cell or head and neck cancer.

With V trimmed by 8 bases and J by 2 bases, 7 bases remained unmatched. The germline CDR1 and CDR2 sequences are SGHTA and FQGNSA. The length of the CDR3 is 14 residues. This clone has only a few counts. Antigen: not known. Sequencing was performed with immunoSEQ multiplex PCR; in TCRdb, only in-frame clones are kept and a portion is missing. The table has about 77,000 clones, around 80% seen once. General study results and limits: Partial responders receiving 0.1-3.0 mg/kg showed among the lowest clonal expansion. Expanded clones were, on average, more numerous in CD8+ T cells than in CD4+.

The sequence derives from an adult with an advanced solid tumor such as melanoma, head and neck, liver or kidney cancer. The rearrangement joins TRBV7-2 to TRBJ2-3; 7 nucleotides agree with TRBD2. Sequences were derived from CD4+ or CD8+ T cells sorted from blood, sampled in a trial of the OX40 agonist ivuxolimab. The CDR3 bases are TGTGCCAGCCGTGACGGGAGGACCACAGATACGCAGTATTTT. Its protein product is CASRDGRTTDTQYF.